This TCR beta chain appears in the sequencing data of a study of regulatory T cells in long-lasting Graves disease listed by TCRdb under 2021. As for the study more broadly: In the newly diagnosed Graves' disease group, patients had been taking antithyroid drugs for less than 3 months. TCR sequencing covered approximately 13 persistent and around 20 newly diagnosed Graves' disease patients, around 33 samples in total. This study used TCR sequencing and RNA sequencing of peripheral blood to compare persistent Graves' disease patients against newly diagnosed Graves' disease patients. The study was conducted in China and was registered as a clinical trial.

Libraries were made using multiplex PCR. Sequencing took place on an Illumina HiSeq 4000. CDR3 regions were amplified by Arm-PCR with iRepertoire HTBI primers to construct TCR beta libraries. Gel purification was performed on PCR products prior to sequencing. Regarding the original processing steps: A total of 62 TRBV and more than twelve TRBJ segments were identified across samples and were used for gene usage analysis of CDR3 amino acid clonotypes. Filtered high-quality paired reads were merged into contigs using COPE and FqMerger. BLAST was used to align contigs to IMGT TRBV, TRBD and TRBJ reference genes, and CDR3 was defined according to IMGT. Any clonotype with a frequency above 0.1% was counted as a highly expanded clone. Repertoire diversity was measured by Shannon entropy, and V-J evenness by the Gini coefficient. Clonotypes shared by more than one individual were considered public. TCRdb itself trimmed the public reads at Q25 with fastp, ran MiXCR and retained productive beta chains. One record per CDR3 amino acid sequence lists the most common genes and DNA. The V and J calls follow TCRdb's processing rather than the paper's. This sample lists about 470,000 distinct CDR3 sequences; 15% were detected once. The ten largest account for approximately 15% of the sample.

The paper's findings and limits, for the study overall: More public clonotypes were shared among persistent patients (under 3,000) than among newly diagnosed patients (approximately 930). Preferential use of TRBV28, TRBJ1-2 and TRBJ2-5 was observed in persistent disease, whereas TRBV20-1 and TRBJ2-1 were favored in newly diagnosed disease. Because the primary lesion, thyroid tissue, could not be accessed, the study looked at peripheral blood alone. Only the TCR beta chain was sequenced and analyzed. The authors noted that the small sample size was a limitation that may lower accuracy. Compared with newly diagnosed patients, persistent Graves' disease patients had lower TCR Shannon entropy and fewer highly expanded clones, which suggests clonal expansion.

About this clonotype: Its specific antigen is unknown. No clone much larger than this one lies a single base away; base qualities are absent.

V has 1 base trimmed and J has 3 bases trimmed; junction bases matching no gene number 5. The CDR3 holds 16 amino acids from the cysteine to the phenylalanine. The entry retains the CDR3 DNA only, 48 bases that are in frame from base 1. Looking up the germline V gene yields CDR1 LGHNT and CDR2 FRNRAP. Explained via the paper, the time point label denotes: newly diagnosed GD, antithyroid drugs for less than 3 months. For both TCR sequencing and RNA sequencing, RNA was extracted from PBMCs in TRIzol. The diagnosis of Graves' disease was made according to American Thyroid Association guidelines. The patients came from an endocrinology department in Xi'an, China. Each patient gave around 9.2 milliliters of peripheral blood, collected in an EDTA anticoagulant tube. Ficoll Paque Plus density gradient separation was used to isolate PBMCs, and no further T cell sorting was performed. An Agilent 2100 Bioanalyzer and agarose gel were used to check RNA quality, while a NanoDrop 2000 measured RNA concentration.

This sample also appeared in a second study, on T cells in Graves' hyperthyroidism and ophthalmopathy. That second report states: Stable Graves' hyperthyroidism was defined as the absence of progression to ophthalmopathy over 18 months of follow-up. Hyperthyroidism patients were newly diagnosed, had a disease duration of under 2 months, and were aged 18 to 65 years. Patients with uncontrolled infections, other autoimmune diseases, pregnancy or lactation were excluded. Diagnoses relied on clinical symptoms, serum thyroxine and TRAb, thyroid ultrasound and orbital computed tomography. The first round of RT-PCR for the TCR CDR3 was performed with the HTBI primer set and the Qiagen OneStep RT-PCR kit. Most expanded thyroid clonotypes (frequency above 0.001) were also detected in blood, suggesting blood repertoires may reflect thyroid immune responses. A model built on a 13 V-J signature distinguished ophthalmopathy from stable hyperthyroidism, reaching around 90% sensitivity and about 81% specificity in cross-validation and 80%/75% in testing. During validation, the model predicted progression to ophthalmopathy a median of approximately 6 months ahead of onset, with almost 71% sensitivity and about 72% specificity. To identify TCR V-J signatures that set the groups apart, the researchers used a discovery cohort of 100 or so patients, made up of 40 to 45 with Graves' ophthalmopathy and around 58 with stable Graves' hyperthyroidism. An independent validation cohort of 18 to 20 hyperthyroidism patients and 15 or so patients who later progressed to ophthalmopathy tested prospective prediction of ophthalmopathy. The 100 or so discovery patients were randomly split 7:3 into training and test sets. Thyroid tissue and blood T-cell repertoires from roughly 6 Graves' hyperthyroidism patients were also compared in the study. After blood sampling, hyperthyroidism patients were treated with methimazole at a starting dose of 30 mg daily, and ophthalmopathy patients were treated with high-dose intravenous methylprednisolone. Libraries were constructed in a second round of multiplex PCR, after which size selection and purification were performed. Paired-end sequencing of the libraries was performed with 100 bp reads on an Illumina HiSeq2000. SOAPnuke was used to process the raw data, with reads discarded if the reads contained adapters or uncalled bases, had a mean Phred below 15, or lacked an exact constant-primer or identifier match. High-quality paired reads were merged using COPE v1.2.5, and each unique nucleotide sequence was defined as a clonotype. MiTCR v1.1 was used to align the clonotypes against IMGT TRBV, TRBD and TRBJ reference segments. Only V-J combinations with frequency above 0.0001, covering about 99% of repertoires, were analysed. A TCS score was defined as the ratio between F50 (clonal expansion) and ExV (chaos), using BLOSUM62-based TCRdist between CDR3 peptides within each V-J. Welch's t-statistics and random forest reduced fewer than 550 V-J features to roughly 13, which were used in a naive Bayes classifier (R e1071). No statistical method was used to set the sample size in advance, and investigators knew the group allocation. The paper reports TCR Vbeta CDR3 sequencing of more than 120 peripheral blood samples: approximately 43 ophthalmopathy, about 75 hyperthyroidism and 17 progressor patients.

The chain couples TRBV12-5 to TRBJ2-3, and 9 junctional nucleotides match TRBD2. The TCR sequence derives from a woman aged 25-40 years with Graves disease. Donor details come from another sample of the same person, matched by shared clones. The input for sequencing was peripheral blood mononuclear cells (PBMCs), taken at new diagnosis, from a patient treated with antithyroid drugs. The sequenced DNA: TGTGCTAGTGGTTTGGGACTAGCGGAGCAGACAGATACGCAGTATTTT. It codes for CASGLGLAEQTDTQYF.